These 14 T cell receptor beta chains share one sample of origin, sequenced in a study of cytomegalovirus exposure and HLA in healthy donors. Method: immunoSEQ multiplex PCR; TCRdb's copy keeps in-frame clones and lacks some. This table has roughly 140,000 clones, roughly 89% appearing once. The material sequenced was PBMCs. The receptors shown here come from a woman between 18 and 29 years old in good health and CMV-seropositive.

The gene calls are TRBV30 and TRBJ1-5; no clear D gene. Trimming removed 3 bases at V and 3 bases at J, with 9 bases between. CDR3 size: 13 residues. CDR1 is GTSNPN and CDR2 is SVGIG in the germline V gene (reference sequence). This CDR3 is CAWSTQDNQPQHF. CDR3 DNA: TGTGCCTGGAGCACCCAGGACAATCAGCCCCAGCATTTT.

This clone was picked up a small number of times. This sequence joins TRBV7-6 and TRBJ2-7; 7 bases are a match to TRBD1. V lost 5 bases to trimming and J lost 6 bases; unmatched junction nucleotides: 10. This CDR3 contains 14 residues. Germline CDR1 is SGHVS and CDR2 is FNYEAQ. As DNA, the CDR3 is TGTGCCAGCAGCGGGCGGACAGGTCCTGGCGAGCAGTACTTC. It codes for CASSGRTGPGEQYF.

The chain uses TRBV11-3 and TRBJ2-1; 12 positions match TRBD2. The CDR3 loop spans 15 amino acids. With V trimmed by 6 bases and J by 9 bases, 9 bases remained unmatched. From germline, CDR1 is SGHNT and CDR2 YENEEA. The CDR3 spells CASSRLAGVPSEQFF. In DNA form, the CDR3 reads TGTGCCAGCAGTCGACTAGCGGGAGTCCCCAGTGAGCAGTTCTTC.

This rearrangement joins TRBV5-1 to TRBJ2-1, with 9 bases aligning to TRBD2. The CDR3 is 14 residues long. Germline V CDR1 and CDR2: SGHRS, YFSETQ. J gave up 15 bases and V 0 bases, and 10 bases lay outside the gene matches. The CDR3 region is CASSLELAGVELFF. DNA of the CDR3: TGCGCCAGCAGCTTGGAATTAGCGGGAGTTGAACTGTTCTTC.

The V gene is TRBV5-1, the J gene TRBJ2-1; 9 positions agree with TRBD2. The CDR3 totals 18 residues. Looked up from germline, CDR1 is SGHRS and CDR2 is YFSETQ. The J segment lost 1 base and the V segment lost 5 bases, leaving 13 bases of the junction unmatched. The CDR3 loop is CASSPGLASAYSYNEQFF. CDR3 in DNA: TGCGCCAGCAGTCCGGGACTAGCTAGCGCCTATTCCTACAATGAGCAGTTCTTC.

The rearrangement uses TRBV7-8 and TRBJ1-5; D gene unclear. The CDR3 sequence is 17 residues long. The germline CDR1 and CDR2 sequences are SGHVS and FQNEAQ. The germline V and J ends were trimmed by 7 bases and 5 bases, with 24 bases remaining between them. CDR3 coding DNA: TGTGCCAGCACCATAGGAAAGTATCGGGGTAGGGATCAGCCCCAGCATTTT. Its protein is CASTIGKYRGRDQPQHF.

In regard to this clone: Other DNA sequences of this sample code for an identical CDR3. CDR3 residues: CASSLLAATYEQYF. CDR3 DNA: TGTGCCAGCAGCCTACTAGCGGCTACCTACGAGCAGTACTTC. The chain employs TRBV4-2 and TRBJ2-7; TRBD2 agrees at 8 bases. This CDR3 has 14 amino acids. From germline, CDR1 is LGHNA and CDR2 YNFKEQ. The ends lost 4 bases at V and 2 bases at J; junction bases unmatched: 4.

The rearrangement uses TRBV18 and TRBJ2-3, with D tentatively TRBD2 (6 bases). Trimming left V 3 bases short and J 9 bases short, with 22 bases between. Germline V CDR1 and CDR2: KGHSH, LQKENI. CDR3 size: 16 residues. The CDR3 here is CASSPSRGYSVGTQYF. The DNA for the CDR3 is TGTGCCAGCTCACCTTCACGGGGGTATAGCGTCGGAACGCAGTATTTT.

This clone appeared many times. The chain is built from TRBV29-1 and TRBJ2-5; 7 bases agree with TRBD2. The CDR3 is made up of 12 amino acids. Looked up from germline, CDR1 is SQVTM and CDR2 is ANQGSEA. V gave up 6 bases and J gave up 5 bases; unmatched junction bases: 6. The CDR3 DNA follows: TGCAGCGTGGGGGACTACGGGGAGACCCAGTACTTC. As protein: CSVGDYGETQYF.

The J gene is TRBJ2-7, the V gene TRBV6-1; a possible D gene is TRBD2 (5 bases). The germline CDR1 and CDR2 sequences are MNHNS and SASEGT. The germline V and J ends were trimmed by 3 bases and 1 base, with 10 bases remaining between them. The CDR3 contains 14 residues. The CDR3 is CASSDFGMSYEQYF. Written as DNA, the CDR3 is TGTGCCAGCAGTGATTTCGGGATGTCCTACGAGCAGTACTTC.

This clone was picked up a small number of times. The rearrangement joins TRBV6-4 to TRBJ2-1; possible D gene TRBD2, 5 bases. The CDR3 consists of 13 residues. Trimming took 2 bases from V and 9 from J, leaving 11 bases between them. The germline V gene has CDR1 MRHNA and CDR2 SNTAGT. The CDR3 DNA reads TGTGCCAGCAGTGACAGATCACTAGGTGAGCAGTTCTTC. Translation gives CASSDRSLGEQFF.

This clone was seen just once. The rearrangement uses TRBV10-3 and TRBJ2-2; 7 nucleotides line up with TRBD1. This CDR3 region has 14 residues. V trimming: 6 bases; J trimming: 3 bases; junction bases outside the gene matches: 4. Germline V CDR1 and CDR2: ENHRY, SYGVKD. CDR3 protein: CAIRLDRYTGELFF. The DNA for the CDR3 is TGTGCCATCAGGTTGGACAGGTACACCGGGGAGCTGTTTTTT.

This clone showed up just once. The genes are TRBV10-2 and TRBJ2-6; tentatively, D is TRBD1 (5 bases). CDR3 length: 15 residues. Germline V gene data show CDR1 as WSHSY and CDR2 as SAAADI. V was clipped by 4 bases and J by 2 bases, with 9 bases between them. CDR3 protein: CASSGGIAGANVLTF. In DNA form, the CDR3 reads TGCGCCAGCAGTGGGGGCATCGCTGGGGCCAACGTCCTGACTTTC.

The V gene is TRBV14, the J gene TRBJ2-2; D call uncertain. The CDR3 has 13 amino acids. V lost 3 bases, J lost 6 bases, and 8 bases lay in between. Germline V gene data show CDR1 as SGHDN and CDR2 as FVKESK. CDR3 amino acids: CASSQVGAGELFF. In DNA, the CDR3 is TGTGCCAGCAGCCAGGTCGGAGCCGGGGAGCTGTTTTTT.